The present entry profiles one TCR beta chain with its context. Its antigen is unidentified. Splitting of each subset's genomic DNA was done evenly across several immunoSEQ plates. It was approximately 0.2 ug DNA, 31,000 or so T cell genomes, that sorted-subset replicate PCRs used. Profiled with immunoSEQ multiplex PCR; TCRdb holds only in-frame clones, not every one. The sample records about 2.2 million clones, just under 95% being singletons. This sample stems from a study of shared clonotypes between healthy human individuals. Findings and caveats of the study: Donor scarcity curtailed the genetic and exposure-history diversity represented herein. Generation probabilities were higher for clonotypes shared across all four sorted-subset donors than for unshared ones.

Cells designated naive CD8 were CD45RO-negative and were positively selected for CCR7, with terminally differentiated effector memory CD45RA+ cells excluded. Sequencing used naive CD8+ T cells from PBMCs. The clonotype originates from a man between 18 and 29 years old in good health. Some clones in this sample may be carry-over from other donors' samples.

The CDR3 DNA sequence: TGTGCCAGCAGTCGAGGGACAGCGTCAAATCAGCCCCAGTATTTT. It is translated as CASSRGTASNQPQYF. The chain links TRBV5-6 to TRBJ1-5; the match to TRBD1 covers 7 bases. TRBJ2-3 explains the end of the DNA better; the J call may be wrong. From germline, CDR1 is SGHDT and CDR2 YYEEEE. The CDR3 contains 15 residues.